Shown below are 12 T cell receptor beta chains from a single sample sequenced in a study of T cell repertoires in cytomegalovirus infection. TCRdb recomputed calls from the reads with MiXCR, one row per CDR3 protein. The table lists some 450,000 distinct CDR3 sequences, 31% of them singletons. The sequencing input was PBMCs. The receptors here all came from a human donor in good health (CMV status not recorded). Some clones in this sample may be carry-over from other donors' samples.

In this sample, this clonotype turned up a few times. The chain combines TRBV5-1 with TRBJ2-1; 10 nucleotides match TRBD1. V dropped 5 bases and J dropped 8; count of bases not matched to a gene: 7. This CDR3 contains 14 residues. Germline CDR1 and CDR2: SGHRS and YFSETQ. The CDR3 nucleotides read TGCGCCAGCAGGGCGACAGGGGGCATGGATGAGCAGTTCTTC. It codes for CASRATGGMDEQFF.

The chain carries TRBV12-3 or TRBV12-4 and TRBJ1-3, with D unresolved. The length of the CDR3 is 16 residues. With 3 bases removed from V and 4 bases from J, the gap between germline ends came to 16 bases. CDR3 sequence reads: CASSLWLEPSGNTIYF. CDR3 nucleotide sequence: TGTGCCAGCAGTTTGTGGCTGGAACCATCCGGAAACACCATATATTTT.

On this clonotype: A read error may account for a junction end that differs from germline. V gene TRBV7-2 combines with J gene TRBJ2-3; TRBD1 aligns across 8 bases. CDR1 and CDR2 from the germline V gene are SGHTA and FQGNSA. The CDR3 extends over 15 amino acids. CDR3 loop: CASSARDRFSDTQFF. CDR3 DNA: TGTGCCAGCAGCGCCCGGGACAGGTTCTCAGATACGCAGTTTTTT.

This clonotype has only a few counts. The V call is TRBV7-2, the J call TRBJ2-7, with D unclear. The CDR3 totals 15 residues. With 3 bases removed from V and 2 bases from J, the gap between germline ends came to 14 bases. Germline V gene data show CDR1 as SGHTA and CDR2 as FQGNSA. The CDR3 reads CASSLGKVSTYEQYF. The CDR3 nucleotides are TGTGCCAGCAGCTTGGGAAAAGTCTCCACCTACGAGCAGTACTTC. The variable domain in full, with the rest retrieved from reference TRBV7-2 and TRBJ2-7, is GAGVSQSPSNKVTEKGKDVELRCDPISGHTALYWYRQSLGQGLEFLIYFQGNSAPDKSGLPSDRFSAERTGGSVSTLTIQRTQQEDSAVYLCASSLGKVSTYEQYFGPGTRLTVT.

This clonotype was recorded once. The CDR3 DNA reads as TGTGCCAGCAGTTACAATAGAGTCGTTGAAGCTTTCTTT. Its protein product is CASSYNRVVEAFF. This sequence joins TRBV6-2 or TRBV6-3 and TRBJ1-1, with no clear D. The CDR3 consists of 13 residues. CDR1 is MNHEY and CDR2 is SVGEGT in the germline V gene. V was trimmed by 2 bases and J by 7 bases, leaving 11 bases between them.

The rearrangement links TRBV5-4 to TRBJ2-3; 12 bases align to TRBD2. Looked up from germline, CDR1 is SGHNT and CDR2 is YYREEE (reference sequence). The CDR3 sequence is 19 residues long. V was pared by 4 bases and J by 8 bases, with 20 bases of the junction left unmatched. CDR3 nucleotides: TGTGCCAGCAGCCCCAGTTTGGCTAGCGGGGGGGCGGGACATGTTACGCAGTATTTT. Translating it yields CASSPSLASGGAGHVTQYF. The full variable domain, its missing parts supplied by reference TRBV5-4 and TRBJ2-3, is ETGVTQSPTHLIKTRGQQVTLRCSSQSGHNTVSWYQQALGQGPQFIFQYYREEENGRGNFPPRFSGLQFPNYSSELNVNALELDDSALYLCASSPSLASGGAGHVTQYFGPGTRLTVL.

This clonotype was detected a few times. The chain has TRBV28 and TRBJ1-1, with D possibly being TRBD1 (5 bases). The V gene lost 8 bases and the J gene lost 2 bases, with 18 bases spanning the gap. This CDR3 has 15 amino acids. Germline V lookup: CDR1 MDHEN, CDR2 SYDVKM. The CDR3 here is CASSFSDRRNTEAFF. The CDR3 bases are TGTGCCAGCTCTTTCAGTGACAGAAGAAACACTGAAGCTTTCTTT.

This clonotype came up a few times. The rearrangement links TRBV6-1 to TRBJ2-1; D is possibly TRBD1 or TRBD2 (6 bases each). Per germline, CDR1 MNHNS and CDR2 SASEGT. With 2 bases removed from V and 4 bases from J, the gap between germline ends came to 12 bases. This CDR3 is 15 amino acids long. The CDR3 region is CASSERRGRYNEQFF. CDR3 in DNA: TGTGCCAGCAGTGAACGACGGGGGCGGTACAATGAGCAGTTCTTC.

Regarding this clonotype: A read error may account for a junction end that differs from germline. The rearrangement links TRBV12-3 or TRBV12-4 to TRBJ1-2; no clear D. The CDR3 length is 13 residues. The CDR3 protein is CASSLVGNYGCTF. As DNA, the CDR3 is TGTGCCAGCAGTTTAGTAGGGAACTATGGCTGCACCTTC.

The rearrangement uses TRBV19 and TRBJ2-4; D is uncertain. Germline CDR1 reads LNHDA; CDR2 reads SQIVND (reference sequence). The V end was cut by 5 bases, the J end by 5 bases, with 13 bases between. The CDR3 is 14 residues long. CDR3 amino acids: CASSPRARQNIQYF. In DNA form, the CDR3 reads TGTGCCAGTAGTCCCCGGGCGCGCCAAAACATTCAGTACTTC.

This clonotype occurred many times. V is TRBV7-2 and J is TRBJ1-5; 10 bases map to TRBD1. CDR3 size: 15 residues. V lost 5 bases, J lost 7 bases, and 8 bases stayed unmatched. Germline assignment: CDR1 SGHTA and CDR2 FQGNSA. The CDR3 nucleotides read TGTGCCAGCAGCGGCGACAGGGGGCGGGGGCAGCCCCAGCATTTT. Protein product: CASSGDRGRGQPQHF.

The chain uses TRBV25-1 and TRBJ1-2, with D tentatively TRBD1 (5 bases). The length of the CDR3 is 14 residues. Trimming stripped 11 bases from V and 3 bases from J, with 19 bases between. CDR1 and CDR2 from the germline V gene are MGHDK and SYGVNS. CDR3 coding DNA: TGTGCCCGCCAGTCATTTGGGACTGACTATGGCTACACCTTC. Amino acid sequence: CARQSFGTDYGYTF.